The clone carrying this T cell receptor (beta chain) was counted between two and nine times. Its specificity is not known. A single record per CDR3 protein comes from TCRdb applying MiXCR to the reads. The table has about 310,000 distinct CDR3 sequences, roughly 25% seen once. These data originate in a study of T cell repertoires in cytomegalovirus infection. Study observations and caveats: Clonotypes of TCR beta that were HLA-C-restricted and CMV-specific dominated the ex vivo response. Pooled public TCR beta family frequency picked out CMV carriers with the relevant HLA.

The CDR3 extends over 14 amino acids. V was shortened by 2 bases and J by 5 bases, with 13 bases between the two germline ends. CDR1 and CDR2 from the germline V gene are SGDLS and YYNGEE. The sequence was obtained from a human donor in good health (CMV status not recorded). Some clones in this sample may be carry-over from other donors' samples. The rearrangement uses TRBV9 and TRBJ2-5; possible D gene TRBD1, 6 bases. The sample here was cultured PBMCs, taken from culture after CMV antigen stimulation. CDR3 DNA sequence: TGTGCCAGCAGCGTTACAGGGCTGGGGGAGACCCAGTACTTC. Translated, it gives CASSVTGLGETQYF.